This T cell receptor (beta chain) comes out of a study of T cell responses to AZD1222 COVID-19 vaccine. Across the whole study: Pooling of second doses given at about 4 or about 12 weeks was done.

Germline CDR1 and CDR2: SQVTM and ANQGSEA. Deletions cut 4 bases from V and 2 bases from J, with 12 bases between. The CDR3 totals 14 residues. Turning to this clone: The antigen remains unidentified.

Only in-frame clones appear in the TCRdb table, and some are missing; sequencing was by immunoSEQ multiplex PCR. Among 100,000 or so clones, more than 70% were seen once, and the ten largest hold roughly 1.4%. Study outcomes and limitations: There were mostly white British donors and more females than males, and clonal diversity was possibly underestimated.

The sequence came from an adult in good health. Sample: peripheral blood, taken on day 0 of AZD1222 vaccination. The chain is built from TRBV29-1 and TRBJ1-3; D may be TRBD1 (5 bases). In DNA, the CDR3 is TGCAGCGTTGGGCAGGGTGGGGCTGGAAACACCATATATTTT. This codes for CSVGQGGAGNTIYF.